These 2 T cell receptor beta chains share one sample of origin, sequenced in a study of blood T cells in healthy people across ages. For the second PCR, which ran for 7 to 11 cycles, a sample-barcoded 5' primer and a J-beta primer mix were used. MiXCR, run by TCRdb on the 5' RACE reads, gives a single entry per CDR3 protein. The sample carries around 1,000,000 distinct CDR3 sequences, 35% to 40% recorded once. Sequencing input: blood. These TCRs come from a man between 18 and 29 years old in good health.

As DNA, the CDR3 is TGTGCCAGCAGCTTAGAGACAGACTACAATGAGCAGTACTTC. This translates into CASSLETDYNEQYF. The V call is TRBV7-2, the J call TRBJ2-1; TRBD1 or TRBD2 may be the D gene (5 bases each). Gene TRBJ2-7 matches the end of the DNA better, so the J call may be wrong. Germline V CDR1 and CDR2: SGHTA, FQGNSA. The CDR3 consists of 14 residues.

The DNA for the CDR3 is TGTGCCATCTTAGTAGGCGAGACCCAGTACTTC. Translated, it gives CAILVGETQYF. This chain joins TRBV10-3 and TRBJ2-5; D is unclear. CDR3 length: 11 residues. The germline V gene has CDR1 ENHRY and CDR2 SYGVKD. V lost 8 bases, J lost 5 bases, and 9 bases lay in between.